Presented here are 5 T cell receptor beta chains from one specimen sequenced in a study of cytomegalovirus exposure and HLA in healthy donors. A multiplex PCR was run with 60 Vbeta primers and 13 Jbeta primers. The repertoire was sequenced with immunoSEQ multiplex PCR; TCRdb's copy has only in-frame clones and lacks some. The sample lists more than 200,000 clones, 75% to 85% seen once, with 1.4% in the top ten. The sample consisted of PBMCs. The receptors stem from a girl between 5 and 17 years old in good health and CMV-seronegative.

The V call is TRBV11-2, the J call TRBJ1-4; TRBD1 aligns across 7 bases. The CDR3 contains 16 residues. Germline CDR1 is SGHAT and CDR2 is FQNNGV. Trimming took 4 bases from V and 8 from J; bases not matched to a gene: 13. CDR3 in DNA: TGTGCCAGCAGCTCAACACTGGGGGGACAGCGAGAAAAACTGTTTTTT. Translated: CASSSTLGGQREKLFF. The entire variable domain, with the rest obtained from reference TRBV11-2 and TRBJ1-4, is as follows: EAGVAQSPRYKIIEKRQSVAFWCNPISGHATLYWYQQILGQGPKLLIQFQNNGVVDDSQLPKDRFSAERLKGVDSTLKIQPAKLEDSAVYLCASSSTLGGQREKLFFGSGTQLSVL.

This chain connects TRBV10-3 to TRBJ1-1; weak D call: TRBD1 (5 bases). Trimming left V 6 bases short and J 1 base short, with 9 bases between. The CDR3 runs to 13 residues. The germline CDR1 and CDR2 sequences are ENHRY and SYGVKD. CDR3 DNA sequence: TGTGCCATCAGCTCGACAGAGAACACTGAAGCTTTCTTT. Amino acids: CAISSTENTEAFF.

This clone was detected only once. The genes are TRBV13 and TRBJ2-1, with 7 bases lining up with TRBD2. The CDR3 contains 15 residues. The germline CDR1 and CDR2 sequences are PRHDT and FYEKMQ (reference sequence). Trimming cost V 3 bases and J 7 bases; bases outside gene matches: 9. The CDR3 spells CASSLGRLARNEQFF. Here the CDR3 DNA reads TGTGCCAGCAGCTTGGGACGACTAGCCCGGAATGAGCAGTTCTTC.

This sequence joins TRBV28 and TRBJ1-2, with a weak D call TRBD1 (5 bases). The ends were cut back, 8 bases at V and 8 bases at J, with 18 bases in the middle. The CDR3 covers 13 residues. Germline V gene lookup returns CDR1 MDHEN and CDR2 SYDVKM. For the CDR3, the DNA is TGTGCCAGCGGGAGACGGGACTTACGGGGCTACACCTTC. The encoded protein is CASGRRDLRGYTF.

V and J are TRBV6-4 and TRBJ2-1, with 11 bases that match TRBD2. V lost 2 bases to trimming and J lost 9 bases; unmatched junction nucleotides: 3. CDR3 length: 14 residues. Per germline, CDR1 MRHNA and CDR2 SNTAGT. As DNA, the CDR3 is TGTGCCAGCAGTGACGGGGGACTAGCGGTTGAGCAGTTCTTC. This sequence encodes CASSDGGLAVEQFF.